The 6 T cell receptor beta chains reported below all come from one sample, sequenced in a study of blood T cell repertoires in COVID-19. Only in-frame clones appear in the TCRdb table, and some are missing; sequencing was by immunoSEQ multiplex PCR. The sample has about 220,000 clones; 90% are singletons. Sequenced input: PBMCs or T cells enriched from blood (not recorded which). These receptors originate from a man younger than 45 who had been exposed to COVID-19.

The CDR3 DNA reads TGTGCCAGCAGTAGACAGGAGGCCTACGAGCAGTACTTC. Translated: CASSRQEAYEQYF. The chain recombines TRBV6-2 or TRBV6-3 with TRBJ2-7; D may be TRBD1 (6 bases). V lost 5 bases and J 2 bases, leaving 10 bases between the germline ends. The CDR3 has 13 amino acids. Germline CDR1 reads MNHEY; CDR2 reads SVGEGT.

The CDR3 DNA follows: TGTGCCAGCATTAAACCGGGACATATTAACTATGGCTACACCTTC. Its translation is CASIKPGHINYGYTF. The rearrangement uses TRBV27 and TRBJ1-2, with D possibly matching TRBD1 (6 bases). The CDR3 sequence is 15 residues long. The germline CDR1 and CDR2 sequences are MNHEY and SMNVEV (reference sequence). V gave up 7 bases and J gave up 1 base, with 16 bases separating them.

The J gene is TRBJ2-3, the V gene TRBV5-4, with 14 bases lining up with TRBD2. The V segment lost 7 bases and the J segment 0 bases; nucleotides outside the gene matches: 7. CDR1 and CDR2 from the germline V gene are SGHNT and YYREEE (reference sequence). The CDR3 is 17 residues long. The CDR3 spells CASRRLAGGTSTDTQYF. CDR3 nucleotides: TGTGCCAGCCGGCGACTAGCGGGGGGGACTAGCACAGATACGCAGTATTTT.

This rearrangement joins TRBV11-2 to TRBJ1-6; 7 bases line up with TRBD1. Germline lookup yields CDR1 SGHAT and CDR2 FQNNGV. Trimming cost V 1 base and J 8 bases; bases outside gene matches: 5. This CDR3 is 15 amino acids long. The CDR3 is CASSLGQGDYSPLHF. DNA for the CDR3: TGTGCCAGCAGCTTAGGGCAGGGGGACTATTCACCCCTCCACTTT.

This sequence joins TRBV19 and TRBJ2-7; 9 bases are shared with TRBD1. The CDR3 runs to 15 residues. CDR1 and CDR2 from the germline V gene are LNHDA and SQIVND (reference sequence). The J segment lost 2 bases and the V segment lost 7 bases, leaving 9 bases of the junction unmatched. The CDR3 region is CASNRRTGAAYEQYF. Written as DNA, the CDR3 is TGTGCCAGTAATCGAAGGACAGGGGCAGCCTACGAGCAGTACTTC.

The V and J genes are TRBV19 and TRBJ1-3; tentative D call: TRBD1 (6 bases). V lost 5 bases to trimming and J lost 4 bases, with 9 bases between them. This CDR3 comprises 13 residues. Germline assignment: CDR1 LNHDA and CDR2 SQIVND (reference sequence). The CDR3 sequence is CASSLGAGNTIYF. The CDR3 DNA follows: TGTGCCAGTAGTTTGGGGGCAGGAAACACCATATATTTT. Full variable domain (remainder filled in from reference TRBV19 and TRBJ1-3): DGGITQSPKYLFRKEGQNVTLSCEQNLNHDAMYWYRQDPGQGLRLIYYSQIVNDFQKGDIAEGYSVSREKKESFPLTVTSAQKNPTAFYLCASSLGAGNTIYFGEGSWLTVV.